These 19 T cell receptor beta chains were all obtained from the same sample, sequenced in a study of brain T cells in children with intractable seizures. TCRdb's copy holds only in-frame clones and misses some; the assay was immunoSEQ multiplex PCR. The sample includes 50,000 to 75,000 clones, approximately 95% of them seen just once. Material: peripheral blood, obtained at surgery. The receptor source for this set is a boy younger than two with focal cortical dysplasia and intractable seizures.

J is TRBJ2-3 and V is TRBV5-4, with D perhaps matching TRBD1 or TRBD2 (5 bases each). This CDR3 has 12 residues. The ends were cut back, 3 bases at V and 4 bases at J, with 6 bases in the middle. Germline V gives CDR1 SGHNT, CDR2 YYREEE (reference sequence). CDR3 residues: CASSWGSDTQYF. The CDR3 nucleotides are TGTGCCAGCAGCTGGGGGTCAGATACGCAGTATTTT.

The chain combines TRBV7-8 with TRBJ2-7, with D perhaps matching TRBD1 or TRBD2 (6 bases each). The CDR3 length is 17 residues. Germline lookup yields CDR1 SGHVS and CDR2 FQNEAQ. The V gene lost 2 bases and the J gene lost 3 bases, with 20 bases spanning the gap. The DNA for the CDR3 is TGTGCCAGCAGCTTAATGGGGGGCTTAAGGCTGTTCTACGAGCAGTACTTC. Amino acid sequence: CASSLMGGLRLFYEQYF. Drawing the rest from reference TRBV7-8 and TRBJ2-7, the complete variable domain is GAGVSQSPRYKVAKRGQDVALRCDPISGHVSLFWYQQALGQGPEFLTYFQNEAQLDKSGLPSDRFFAERPEGSVSTLKIQRTQQEDSAVYLCASSLMGGLRLFYEQYFGPGTRLTVT.

This chain's CDR3 is CASRPAVTGARTEAFF. CDR3 bases: TGTGCCAGCAGACCGGCCGTGACAGGGGCGCGGACTGAAGCTTTCTTT. This rearrangement joins TRBV7-9 to TRBJ1-1, with 8 positions matching TRBD1. Germline V CDR1 and CDR2: SEHNR, FQNEAQ (reference sequence). This CDR3 spans 16 amino acids. The V gene end was trimmed by 6 bases and the J gene end by 5 bases; junction bases not matched to a gene: 14.

The chain employs TRBV12-3 or TRBV12-4 and TRBJ2-5, with a weak D call TRBD1 (5 bases). Trimming removed 5 bases from V and 4 bases from J, with 11 bases in between. This CDR3 has 13 residues. The CDR3 DNA is TGTGCCAGCAGTCTAGGGGTCACAGAGACCCAGTACTTC. Its protein is CASSLGVTETQYF.

This chain connects TRBV7-9 to TRBJ2-3; TRBD2 is a possible D gene (5 bases). Germline V lookup: CDR1 SEHNR, CDR2 FQNEAQ (reference sequence). The CDR3 contains 16 residues. V gave up 5 bases and J gave up 2 bases, with 17 bases separating them. DNA for the CDR3: TGTGCCAGCAGCGACTATTTTATGGCGTCCACAGATACGCAGTATTTT. This gives the protein CASSDYFMASTDTQYF. Supplemented by reference TRBV7-9 and TRBJ2-3, the full variable domain reads DTGVSQNPRHKITKRGQNVTFRCDPISEHNRLYWYRQTLGQGPEFLTYFQNEAQLEKSRLLSDRFSAERPKGSFSTLEIQRTEQGDSAMYLCASSDYFMASTDTQYFGPGTRLTVL.

The chain uses TRBV7-2 and TRBJ2-1; a weak D match, TRBD2 (6 bases). The CDR3 totals 16 residues. Per the germline V gene, CDR1 is SGHTA and CDR2 is FQGNSA. Trimming removed 5 bases from V and 5 bases from J, with 19 bases in between. Here the CDR3 reads CASSPLRREWNNEQFF. For the CDR3, the DNA is TGTGCCAGCAGCCCCTTGAGACGGGAGTGGAACAATGAGCAGTTCTTC. The complete variable domain, with remaining parts taken from reference TRBV7-2 and TRBJ2-1, reads GAGVSQSPSNKVTEKGKDVELRCDPISGHTALYWYRQSLGQGLEFLIYFQGNSAPDKSGLPSDRFSAERTGGSVSTLTIQRTQQEDSAVYLCASSPLRREWNNEQFFGPGTRLTVL.

V usage is TRBV20-1 and J usage is TRBJ2-3, with TRBD2 matching over 13 bases. J lost 6 bases, V lost 3 bases, and 12 bases had no gene match. In germline, CDR1 is DFQATT, CDR2 SNEGSKA (reference sequence). The CDR3 is made up of 17 amino acids. This CDR3 is CSASGGTLAGGPDTQYF. The DNA of the CDR3 is TGCAGTGCTAGTGGCGGAACACTAGCGGGAGGGCCGGATACGCAGTATTTT.

A few counts support this clone. The V call is TRBV27, the J call TRBJ2-2; a weak D match, TRBD2 (6 bases). V shed 3 bases and J shed 3 bases, with 11 bases lying between them. The CDR3 is made up of 15 amino acids. The germline gives CDR1 MNHEY, CDR2 SMNVEV (reference sequence). The CDR3 region has the DNA TGTGCCAGCAGTTTGAATGGGGGGTACACCGGGGAGCTGTTTTTT. Encoded protein: CASSLNGGYTGELFF.

This clone was counted between two and nine times. The chain carries TRBV18 and TRBJ1-1; a possible D gene is TRBD1 (5 bases). The CDR3 has 15 residues. Trimming cost V 3 bases and J 0 bases, with 11 bases left between them. The germline gives CDR1 KGHSH, CDR2 LQKENI. The CDR3 nucleotides read TGTGCCAGCTCACCGGGACCCGCTATGAACACTGAAGCTTTCTTT. Its protein product is CASSPGPAMNTEAFF.

This chain links TRBV5-6 with TRBJ2-5; the match to TRBD2 covers 11 bases. This CDR3 spans 16 amino acids. V trimming: 0 bases; J trimming: 3 bases; junction bases outside the gene matches: 4. Germline V gives CDR1 SGHDT, CDR2 YYEEEE. DNA for the CDR3: TGTGCCAGCAGCTTGGTATCTAGCGGGAGGAAAGAGACCCAGTACTTC. This codes for CASSLVSSGRKETQYF.

This chain connects TRBV6-5 to TRBJ1-6, with D perhaps matching TRBD1 (5 bases). The V end was cut by 1 base, the J end by 10 bases, with 11 bases between. The V gene's germline CDR1 is MNHEY and CDR2 SVGAGI. This CDR3 has 14 residues. CDR3 coding DNA: TGTGCCAGCAGTTACTTAGGGGCGAGCTCACCCCTCCACTTT. Amino acid sequence: CASSYLGASSPLHF.

This chain joins TRBV4-1 and TRBJ2-3, with TRBD2 matching 9 bases. CDR1 MGHRA and CDR2 YSYEKL come from the germline V gene. This CDR3 comprises 18 residues. Unmatched junction bases numbered 9, after V lost 0 bases and J lost 2 bases. CDR3 in DNA: TGCGCCAGCAGCCAAGATGGGATTAGCGGGGGCTACACAGATACGCAGTATTTT. It is translated as CASSQDGISGGYTDTQYF.

This chain connects TRBV5-1 to TRBJ2-5, with 9 bases aligning to TRBD2. Trimming cost V 4 bases and J 3 bases; bases outside gene matches: 10. CDR1 is SGHRS and CDR2 is YFSETQ in the germline V gene. CDR3 length: 16 amino acids. CDR3 in amino acids: CASSRGLAGSEETQYF. The DNA for the CDR3 is TGCGCCAGCAGCCGGGGACTAGCCGGATCTGAAGAGACCCAGTACTTC.

The gene calls are TRBV19 and TRBJ2-2; D is perhaps TRBD1 (5 bases). Per the germline V gene, CDR1 is LNHDA and CDR2 is SQIVND (reference sequence). V was clipped by 2 bases and J by 3 bases, with 16 bases between them. This CDR3 region has 17 residues. CDR3 nucleotide sequence: TGTGCCAGTAGTATATGGAAGGTCAGGGTGGACACCGGGGAGCTGTTTTTT. It codes for CASSIWKVRVDTGELFF.

The chain carries TRBV5-1 and TRBJ1-6; perhaps TRBD1 as D (6 bases). Germline V gene data show CDR1 as SGHRS and CDR2 as YFSETQ. Between the trimmed V and J ends, which lost 2 bases and 1 base, there was a span of 13 bases. The CDR3 sequence is 17 residues long. DNA for the CDR3: TGCGCCAGCAGCTTAGCAACAGGGAGATCCTATAATTCACCCCTCCACTTT. Residues: CASSLATGRSYNSPLHF.

The CDR3 DNA sequence: TGTGCCAGCAGAGACAGTTCTAATGAAAAACTGTTTTTT. Translating it yields CASRDSSNEKLFF. The rearrangement uses TRBV2 and TRBJ1-4; D is perhaps TRBD1 (5 bases). V lost 6 bases to trimming and J lost 3 bases, with 8 bases between them. Germline CDR1 and CDR2: SNHLY and FYNNEI. This CDR3 contains 13 residues.

This chain connects TRBV18 to TRBJ1-6, with D perhaps matching TRBD1 (5 bases). The V end lost 4 bases, the J end lost 0 bases, and 13 bases lay between the germline ends. Germline-derived CDR1 and CDR2 are KGHSH and LQKENI. The CDR3 loop spans 17 amino acids. DNA for the CDR3: TGTGCCAGCTCACGGCAGGGCAGGAGCTCCTATAATTCACCCCTCCACTTT. Translated: CASSRQGRSSYNSPLHF.

The chain recombines TRBV28 with TRBJ1-2; D remains unclear. The germline V gene encodes CDR1 MDHEN and CDR2 SYDVKM. The CDR3 contains 13 residues. Trimming took off 3 bases at V and 6 bases at J, with 11 bases between the two ends. The CDR3 reads CASSFVSRDGYTF. The CDR3 DNA follows: TGTGCCAGCAGTTTTGTCTCCCGGGATGGCTACACCTTC.

This sequence joins TRBV19 and TRBJ1-1; the D gene is possibly TRBD1 (5 bases). V lost 8 bases and J 4 bases, leaving 14 bases between the germline ends. The CDR3 is made up of 13 amino acids. The germline CDR1 and CDR2 sequences are LNHDA and SQIVND (reference sequence). DNA of the CDR3: TGTGCCAGTTCCCAGGGTAGTGGCACTGAAGCTTTCTTT. Residues: CASSQGSGTEAFF. The full variable domain, rest sourced from reference TRBV19 and TRBJ1-1, is DGGITQSPKYLFRKEGQNVTLSCEQNLNHDAMYWYRQDPGQGLRLIYYSQIVNDFQKGDIAEGYSVSREKKESFPLTVTSAQKNPTAFYLCASSQGSGTEAFFGQGTRLTVV.